These 21 T cell receptor beta chains were sequenced from one sample in a study of the immune and genomic landscape of osteosarcoma. Profiling relied on immunoSEQ multiplex PCR, and the TCRdb table lists in-frame clones only, not all of them. The sample consists of about 2,700 clones, 72% of them appearing once. The source material was tumor tissue from a local recurrence in the femur. These receptors came from a young man with osteosarcoma.

The chain joins TRBV6-4 to TRBJ1-2, with D hard to call. Per the germline V gene, CDR1 is MRHNA and CDR2 is SNTAGT. The CDR3 has 13 residues. The V and J ends lost 2 bases and 7 bases respectively, with 11 bases between them. The CDR3 DNA follows: TGTGCCAGCAGTGACGGCTCGCCTAGTGGCTACACCTTC. Protein sequence: CASSDGSPSGYTF.

Worth noting for this clone: One end of the junction does not line up with germline, which may come from a read error. The gene calls are TRBV5-1 and TRBJ2-1; 13 nucleotides align to TRBD2. The CDR3 runs to 17 residues. In germline, CDR1 is SGHRS, CDR2 YFSETQ. CDR3 sequence reads: CASSWTSGSPTHNEQFF. The CDR3 bases are TGCGCCAGTAGCTGGACTAGCGGGAGCCCCACCCACAATGAGCAGTTCTTC.

This clone was seen more than once but under ten times. The chain couples TRBV7-2 to TRBJ1-2; D is possibly TRBD1 (6 bases). V was clipped by 4 bases and J by 3 bases, with 9 bases between them. Per germline, CDR1 SGHTA and CDR2 FQGNSA. The CDR3 covers 13 residues. The CDR3 DNA follows: TGTGCCAGCAGCTCGGACAGCCACTATGGCTACACCTTC. Amino acid sequence: CASSSDSHYGYTF.

The chain carries TRBV6-6 and TRBJ2-2; possible D gene TRBD2, 6 bases. The V gene lost 8 bases and the J gene lost 8 bases, with 18 bases spanning the gap. The CDR3 covers 14 residues. Per germline, CDR1 MNHNY and CDR2 SVGAGI (reference sequence). The CDR3 coding sequence is TGTGCCAGCTTGCCGGGGGACGGTAGAGGGGAGCTGTTTTTT. Residues: CASLPGDGRGELFF.

This chain joins TRBV6-1 and TRBJ1-1, with D perhaps TRBD1 (5 bases). CDR3 length equals 12 residues. Trimming removed 8 bases at V and 4 bases at J, with 11 bases between. Germline assignment: CDR1 MNHNS and CDR2 SASEGT. CDR3 region: CASVKGTTEAFF. CDR3 sequence (DNA): TGTGCCAGCGTCAAAGGGACCACTGAAGCTTTCTTT.

This clone came up a few times. The gene calls are TRBV29-1 and TRBJ1-1; D uncertain. This CDR3 has 14 amino acids. Per the germline V gene, CDR1 is SQVTM and CDR2 is ANQGSEA. Trimming stripped 5 bases from V and 4 bases from J, with 17 bases between. DNA of the CDR3: TGCAGCGTTTTAGACCCACTCCGGGGCACTGAAGCTTTCTTT. Translating it yields CSVLDPLRGTEAFF.

This clone was detected once. This CDR3 reads CASSFVSGGANTQYF. Here the CDR3 DNA reads TGTGCCAGCAGCTTTGTTAGCGGGGGGGCGAATACGCAGTATTTT. This chain uses TRBV5-6 with TRBJ2-3; 11 nucleotides agree with TRBD2. The CDR3 extends over 15 amino acids. Germline CDR1 and CDR2: SGHDT and YYEEEE. After removal of 2 bases from V and 7 bases from J, the junction contained 6 bases not matched to a gene.

The sample holds a few counts of this clone. This chain links TRBV9 with TRBJ2-7, with 10 bases that match TRBD1. The CDR3 consists of 15 residues. J lost 1 base, V lost 3 bases, and 4 bases had no gene match. CDR1 is SGDLS and CDR2 is YYNGEE in the germline V gene. CDR3 DNA: TGTGCCAGCAGCGAAGGGACAGGGGCATCCTACGAGCAGTACTTC. Protein product: CASSEGTGASYEQYF.

This chain connects TRBV27 to TRBJ1-6; D is perhaps TRBD1 (5 bases). Germline loops: CDR1 MNHEY, CDR2 SMNVEV (reference sequence). There are 15 residues in the CDR3. V was trimmed by 7 bases and J by 5 bases, leaving 15 bases between them. This CDR3 reads CASTVGHPNNSPLHF. The CDR3 coding sequence is TGTGCCAGCACCGTAGGACACCCTAATAATTCACCCCTCCACTTT.

The DNA for the CDR3 is TGTGCCAGCAGCCCCAGACAGGGAGCTGGGGCCAACGTCCTGACTTTC. Protein: CASSPRQGAGANVLTF. This chain joins TRBV9 and TRBJ2-6; 7 nucleotides line up with TRBD1. CDR3 length: 16 amino acids. CDR1 is SGDLS and CDR2 is YYNGEE in the germline V gene. Trimming at V came to 4 bases and at J to 2 bases, leaving 6 bases not matched to a gene.

The genes are TRBV19 and TRBJ2-7, with D possibly called TRBD1 or TRBD2 (5 bases each). V was shortened by 8 bases and J by 4 bases, with 15 bases between the two germline ends. The V gene's germline CDR1 is LNHDA and CDR2 SQIVND (reference sequence). This CDR3 is built from 13 residues. CDR3 in DNA: TGTGCCAGTGGACCTGGGACGACGTACGAGCAGTACTTC. Encoded protein: CASGPGTTYEQYF. The whole variable domain, remainder taken from reference TRBV19 and TRBJ2-7, is DGGITQSPKYLFRKEGQNVTLSCEQNLNHDAMYWYRQDPGQGLRLIYYSQIVNDFQKGDIAEGYSVSREKKESFPLTVTSAQKNPTAFYLCASGPGTTYEQYFGPGTRLTVT.

The chain has TRBV5-1 and TRBJ1-1, with TRBD1 matching 7 bases. The CDR3 is 15 amino acids. The germline CDR1 and CDR2 sequences are SGHRS and YFSETQ. Trimming at V came to 2 bases and at J to 3 bases, leaving 7 bases not matched to a gene. CDR3 coding DNA: TGCGCCAGCAGCTTTTCCGGGACAGCGGACACTGAAGCTTTCTTT. This encodes CASSFSGTADTEAFF.

This sequence joins TRBV27 and TRBJ1-2; no reliable D call. Between the trimmed V and J ends, which lost 0 bases and 7 bases, there was a span of 15 bases. CDR1 and CDR2 from the germline V gene are MNHEY and SMNVEV (reference sequence). This CDR3 region has 15 residues. Written as DNA, the CDR3 is TGTGCCAGCAGTTTATCCCTCGTTGGATCAGCTGGCTACACCTTC. It encodes CASSLSLVGSAGYTF.

The chain combines TRBV6-1 with TRBJ1-5, with D unclear. The CDR3 runs 14 residues. Germline-derived CDR1 and CDR2 are MNHNS and SASEGT. Trimming left V 2 bases short and J 3 bases short, with 8 bases between. The CDR3 bases are TGTGCCAGCAGTGAACTACGCCCCAATCAGCCCCAGCATTTT. Protein sequence: CASSELRPNQPQHF.

This sequence joins TRBV7-2 and TRBJ2-1; D is uncertain. Per germline, CDR1 SGHTA and CDR2 FQGNSA. V was pared by 5 bases and J by 8 bases, with 16 bases between. CDR3 length: 14 residues. The CDR3 sequence: CASSQPPATDEQFF. The CDR3 nucleotides read TGTGCCAGCAGCCAGCCCCCAGCGACGGATGAGCAGTTCTTC.

This chain uses TRBV11-2 with TRBJ2-1; the match to TRBD1 covers 9 bases. The trim removed 5 bases at V and 8 bases at J, leaving 7 bases unmatched. The CDR3 sequence is 14 residues long. Germline CDR1 reads SGHAT; CDR2 reads FQNNGV. CDR3 amino acids: CASSAGTGNYEQFF. The DNA of the CDR3 is TGTGCCAGCAGCGCCGGGACAGGGAACTATGAGCAGTTCTTC.

The V and J genes are TRBV5-8 and TRBJ2-7; the D gene could be TRBD1 or TRBD2 (5 bases each). Trimming cost V 1 base and J 4 bases, with 15 bases left between them. Per the germline V gene, CDR1 is SGHTS and CDR2 is YDEGEE. The CDR3 runs to 15 residues. The CDR3: CASSLWPVGAYEQYF. CDR3 coding DNA: TGTGCCAGCAGCTTGTGGCCGGTCGGGGCGTACGAGCAGTACTTC.

This clone was picked up a small number of times. The chain couples TRBV4-1 to TRBJ1-5, with 7 positions matching TRBD1. Per the germline V gene, CDR1 is MGHRA and CDR2 is YSYEKL. This CDR3 contains 15 residues. V was pared by 0 bases and J by 5 bases, with 4 bases of the junction left unmatched. CDR3 amino acids: CASSQEQGGYQPQHF. The CDR3 coding sequence is TGCGCCAGCAGCCAAGAGCAGGGGGGGTATCAGCCCCAGCATTTT.

The V gene is TRBV10-2, the J gene TRBJ2-7, with D unclear. Germline-derived CDR1 and CDR2 are WSHSY and SAAADI. V was trimmed by 6 bases and J by 0 bases, leaving 9 bases between them. This CDR3 comprises 13 residues. The CDR3 coding sequence is TGCGCCAGCAGCGGCCCCCCCTCCTACGAGCAGTACTTC. Residues: CASSGPPSYEQYF.

J is TRBJ1-4 and V is TRBV6-5; 11 bases fit TRBD1. The CDR3 is 14 amino acids. The germline CDR1 and CDR2 sequences are MNHEY and SVGAGI. V shed 6 bases and J 8 bases; nucleotides not matched to a gene: 5. The CDR3 region is CASRRDRGKEKLFF. CDR3 nucleotides: TGTGCCAGCAGACGGGACAGGGGGAAAGAAAAACTGTTTTTT.

The J gene is TRBJ2-7, the V gene TRBV11-2, with D tentatively TRBD2 (6 bases). CDR3 length: 14 amino acids. The V end was cut by 3 bases, the J end by 7 bases, with 16 bases between. Germline values: CDR1 SGHAT, CDR2 FQNNGV. The CDR3 DNA follows: TGTGCCAGCAGCTTGCATGCGGGATCTGGGGAGCAGTACTTC. Protein: CASSLHAGSGEQYF.